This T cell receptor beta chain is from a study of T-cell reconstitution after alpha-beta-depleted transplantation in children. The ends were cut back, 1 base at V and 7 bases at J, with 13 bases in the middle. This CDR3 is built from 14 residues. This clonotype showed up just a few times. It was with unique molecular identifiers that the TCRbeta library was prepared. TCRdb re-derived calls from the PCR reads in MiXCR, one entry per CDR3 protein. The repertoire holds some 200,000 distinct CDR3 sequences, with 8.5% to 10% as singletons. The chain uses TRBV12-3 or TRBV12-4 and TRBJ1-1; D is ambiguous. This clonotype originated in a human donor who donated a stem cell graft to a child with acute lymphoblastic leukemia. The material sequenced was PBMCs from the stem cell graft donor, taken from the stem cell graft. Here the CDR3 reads CASSLGVGVVEAFF. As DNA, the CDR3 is TGTGCCAGCAGTTTAGGGGTGGGTGTTGTTGAAGCTTTCTTT.